This T cell receptor (beta chain) was sequenced for a study of blood T cell repertoires in COVID-19. This table comes from immunoSEQ multiplex PCR, and its TCRdb copy is limited to in-frame clones, with some not included. Among about 500,000 clones listed, roughly 89% were seen once. Followed longitudinally, the Seattle patients had been enrolled during active infection. V lost 2 bases, J lost 5 bases, and 12 bases lay in between. Germline V gene sequence: CDR1 SGHTA, CDR2 FQGTGA. This CDR3 has 15 amino acids. The chain couples TRBV7-3 to TRBJ2-2; D gene ambiguous. This sequence was found in a man younger than 30 with COVID-19, enrolled during active disease. Sequencing was carried out using peripheral blood. The CDR3 nucleotides read TGTGCCAGCAGCTTAGTAGCAGCTCGTACCGGGGAGCTGTTTTTT. Translated, it gives CASSLVAARTGELFF.